This T cell receptor beta chain was documented in a study of cytomegalovirus exposure and HLA in healthy donors. General observations from the study: Rare TCR sequences dominated, though some public TCRs recurred in many donors.

Here immunoSEQ multiplex PCR was the method, and the copy in TCRdb shows in-frame clones only, minus some. The profile shows 200,000 or so clones, 70% to 85% of them singletons. Germline V lookup: CDR1 MNHEY, CDR2 SMNVEV (reference sequence). The CDR3 is 16 amino acids. The V end lost 2 bases, the J end lost 7 bases, and 18 bases lay between the germline ends. Turning to this clone: Its target is unknown.

The sequence was obtained from a woman aged 25 to 39 in good health and CMV-seropositive. Sequences were obtained from PBMCs. The chain joins TRBV27 to TRBJ2-1; D is perhaps TRBD2 (5 bases). The CDR3 here is CASSLGGFPTGNEQFF. CDR3 sequence (DNA): TGTGCCAGCAGTTTAGGAGGCTTTCCGACGGGAAATGAGCAGTTCTTC.